The following is a TCR beta chain sequence with its context. CDR3 size: 16 residues. V lost 3 bases, J lost 3 bases, and 15 bases lay in between. From germline, CDR1 is KGHSH and CDR2 LQKENI. This record belongs to a study of STAT5B mutations in CD4+ large granular lymphocyte leukemia. Clones were sequenced by immunoSEQ multiplex PCR, and TCRdb holds only the in-frame ones, with some missing. The table lists over 25,000 clones, more than 65% of them singletons. The J gene is TRBJ1-5, the V gene TRBV18; D uncertain. The sequence came from a human donor in good health. Sequencing input: CD4+ T cells from blood buffy coats. The CDR3 here is CASSPQQPGNNQPQHF. The CDR3 bases are TGTGCCAGCTCACCCCAACAACCGGGAAACAATCAGCCCCAGCATTTT.